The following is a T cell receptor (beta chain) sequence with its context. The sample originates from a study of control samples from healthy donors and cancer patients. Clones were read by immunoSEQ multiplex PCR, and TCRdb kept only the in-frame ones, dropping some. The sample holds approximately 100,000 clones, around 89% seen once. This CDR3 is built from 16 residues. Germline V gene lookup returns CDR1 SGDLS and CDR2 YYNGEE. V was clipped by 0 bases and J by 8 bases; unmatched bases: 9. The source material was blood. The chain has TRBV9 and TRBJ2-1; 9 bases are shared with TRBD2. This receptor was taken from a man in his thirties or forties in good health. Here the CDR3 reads CASSVGGSGGPDEQFF. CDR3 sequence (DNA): TGTGCCAGCAGCGTAGGCGGTAGCGGGGGCCCAGATGAGCAGTTCTTC.